The T cell receptor beta chain under discussion was sequenced for a study of T cells in Graves' hyperthyroidism and ophthalmopathy. The trim removed 2 bases at V and 4 bases at J, leaving 10 bases unmatched. The CDR3 contains 17 residues. CDR1 and CDR2 (germline): KGHSH, LQKENI. This clonotype was counted between two and nine times. Template material for amplifying TCR beta CDR3 regions consisted of RNA transcripts. The HTBI set primed first-round TCR CDR3 RT-PCR. From the multiplex PCR reads, TCRdb called clonotypes with MiXCR, one entry per CDR3 protein. The repertoire has 600,000 or so distinct CDR3 sequences, 15% to 20% of them found once; the top ten carry 3.8%.

The sample taken for sequencing was blood. This receptor was identified in a woman in her 30s with Graves' hyperthyroidism. The chain couples TRBV18 to TRBJ2-7, with 11 bases aligning to TRBD1. CDR3 in DNA: TGTGCCAGCTCACCAGGAGGGGCCGGGACAGGGGGTTACGAGCAGTACTTC. It is translated as CASSPGGAGTGGYEQYF.